This is a list of T cell receptor beta chains from one sample in a study of Ad26.COV2.S vaccination and SARS-CoV-2 variants. Sequencing used immunoSEQ multiplex PCR; TCRdb keeps in-frame clones, though not all of them. The table has about 680,000 clones, roughly 90% seen once; the top ten hold about 1.5%. The sample was peripheral blood, taken in a trial of Ad26.COV2.S vaccine versus placebo. These receptors all come from a person between 18 and 60 years old who received the Ad26.COV2.S COVID-19 vaccine or a placebo. CDR3s include the opening cysteine and the closing phenylalanine or tryptophan. A D gene is named only where the DNA matches it firmly. Clone size is shown for a subset of rows, as once, few, many or a class of expanded clone.

cdr3_length: 18; clone_size: -; d_call: -; j_call: TRBJ2-5; v_call: TRBV9; cdr3_aa: CASSVGIEGVGSQETQYF; cdr3_nt: TGTGCCAGCAGCGTAGGAATTGAGGGGGTAGGATCGCAAGAGACCCAGTACTTC
cdr3_length: 14; clone_size: few; d_call: -; j_call: TRBJ1-5; v_call: TRBV18; cdr3_aa: CASSPPGGYQPQHF; cdr3_nt: TGTGCCAGCTCACCCCCGGGCGGTTATCAGCCCCAGCATTTT
cdr3_length: 13; clone_size: -; d_call: TRBD2; j_call: TRBJ2-4; v_call: TRBV3-1/TRBV3-2; cdr3_aa: CASSTRGENIQYF; cdr3_nt: TGTGCCAGCAGCACTCGGGGGGAGAACATTCAGTACTTC
cdr3_length: 14; clone_size: -; d_call: -; j_call: TRBJ1-1; v_call: TRBV27; cdr3_aa: CASSYGLWDTEAFF; cdr3_nt: TGTGCCAGCAGTTACGGGCTTTGGGACACTGAAGCTTTCTTT
cdr3_length: 13; clone_size: -; d_call: -; j_call: TRBJ2-7; v_call: TRBV13; cdr3_aa: CASSSGPLYEQYF; cdr3_nt: TGTGCCAGCAGCTCGGGACCGCTTTACGAGCAGTACTTC
cdr3_length: 14; clone_size: -; d_call: -; j_call: TRBJ2-2; v_call: TRBV7-2; cdr3_aa: CASRPDRGGGELFF; cdr3_nt: TGTGCCAGCAGGCCCGATAGGGGAGGCGGGGAGCTGTTTTTT
cdr3_length: 14; clone_size: -; d_call: TRBD1; j_call: TRBJ1-5; v_call: TRBV6-6; cdr3_aa: CASSSDRGRQPQHF; cdr3_nt: TGTGCCAGCAGCTCGGACAGGGGACGTCAGCCCCAGCATTTT
cdr3_length: 18; clone_size: -; d_call: -; j_call: TRBJ1-4; v_call: TRBV4-3; cdr3_aa: CASSQASTSRASNGKLFF; cdr3_nt: TGCGCCAGCAGCCAAGCGTCGACCTCAAGGGCATCGAATGGAAAACTGTTTTTT
cdr3_length: 13; clone_size: -; d_call: TRBD1; j_call: TRBJ2-1; v_call: TRBV12-3/TRBV12-4; cdr3_aa: CASSVGTGGGQFF; cdr3_nt: TGTGCCAGCAGTGTCGGGACAGGGGGCGGGCAGTTCTTC
cdr3_length: 15; clone_size: -; d_call: -; j_call: TRBJ1-1; v_call: TRBV19; cdr3_aa: CASSIGGLTYTEAFF; cdr3_nt: TGTGCCAGTAGTATAGGTGGACTGACGTACACTGAAGCTTTCTTT
cdr3_length: 14; clone_size: -; d_call: -; j_call: TRBJ1-2; v_call: TRBV6-5; cdr3_aa: CASSYSSVNYGYTF; cdr3_nt: TGTGCCAGCAGTTACTCTTCCGTCAACTATGGCTACACCTTC
cdr3_length: 14; clone_size: -; d_call: TRBD1; j_call: TRBJ2-1; v_call: TRBV5-4; cdr3_aa: CASSNGQGVREQFF; cdr3_nt: TGTGCCAGCAGCAACGGACAGGGAGTACGGGAGCAGTTCTTC
cdr3_length: 14; clone_size: -; d_call: TRBD2; j_call: TRBJ2-3; v_call: TRBV2; cdr3_aa: CASSERGRGDTQYF; cdr3_nt: TGTGCCAGCAGTGAACGGGGGAGGGGAGATACGCAGTATTTT
cdr3_length: 15; clone_size: -; d_call: TRBD1; j_call: TRBJ2-5; v_call: TRBV24-1; cdr3_aa: CATSDPSGGQETQYF; cdr3_nt: TGTGCCACCAGTGATCCTTCAGGGGGCCAAGAGACCCAGTACTTC
cdr3_length: 13; clone_size: -; d_call: -; j_call: TRBJ2-7; v_call: TRBV23-1; cdr3_aa: CASSQSSANEQYF; cdr3_nt: TGCGCCAGCAGTCAATCTTCTGCGAACGAGCAGTACTTC
cdr3_length: 15; clone_size: -; d_call: -; j_call: TRBJ1-2; v_call: TRBV4-3; cdr3_aa: CASSQVVGPNYGYTF; cdr3_nt: TGCGCCAGCAGCCAAGTTGTGGGGCCCAACTATGGCTACACCTTC
cdr3_length: 14; clone_size: -; d_call: -; j_call: TRBJ1-2; v_call: TRBV7-2; cdr3_aa: CASSFSGQIYGYTF; cdr3_nt: TGTGCCAGCAGCTTCTCGGGACAAATTTATGGCTACACCTTC
cdr3_length: 16; clone_size: -; d_call: -; j_call: TRBJ2-1; v_call: TRBV4-1; cdr3_aa: CASKLGGDSGNNEQFF; cdr3_nt: TGCGCCAGCAAATTGGGGGGGGACAGTGGAAACAATGAGCAGTTCTTC
cdr3_length: 13; clone_size: -; d_call: -; j_call: TRBJ2-1; v_call: TRBV5-1; cdr3_aa: CASSPRANNEQFF; cdr3_nt: TGCGCCAGCAGCCCCAGGGCCAACAATGAGCAGTTCTTC
cdr3_length: 19; clone_size: -; d_call: -; j_call: TRBJ2-3; v_call: TRBV3-1/TRBV3-2; cdr3_aa: CASSQALGIALRRTDTQYF; cdr3_nt: TGTGCCAGCAGCCAAGCATTGGGAATAGCGTTAAGGCGCACAGATACGCAGTATTTT
cdr3_length: 17; clone_size: -; d_call: -; j_call: TRBJ1-5; v_call: TRBV21-1; cdr3_aa: CASSKEGRANYNQPQHF; cdr3_nt: TGTGCCAGCAGCAAAGAGGGGCGGGCCAACTACAATCAGCCCCAGCATTTT
cdr3_length: 14; clone_size: -; d_call: -; j_call: TRBJ2-1; v_call: TRBV5-1; cdr3_aa: CASSLASYYNEQFF; cdr3_nt: TGCGCCAGCAGCTTGGCGAGTTACTACAATGAGCAGTTCTTC
cdr3_length: 12; clone_size: -; d_call: TRBD1; j_call: TRBJ2-2; v_call: TRBV30; cdr3_aa: CAGTGAPGELFF; cdr3_nt: TGTGCCGGAACAGGGGCCCCCGGGGAGCTGTTTTTT
cdr3_length: 16; clone_size: -; d_call: -; j_call: TRBJ2-7; v_call: TRBV7-8; cdr3_aa: CASSLAAGYTNYEQYF; cdr3_nt: TGTGCCAGCAGCTTAGCTGCCGGTTACACCAACTACGAGCAGTACTTC
cdr3_length: 15; clone_size: -; d_call: -; j_call: TRBJ1-1; v_call: TRBV11-2; cdr3_aa: CASSSATGIYTEAFF; cdr3_nt: TGTGCCAGCAGCTCAGCAACAGGGATCTACACTGAAGCTTTCTTT
cdr3_length: 14; clone_size: once; d_call: TRBD1; j_call: TRBJ2-1; v_call: TRBV4-3; cdr3_aa: CASSRLTGDGEQFF; cdr3_nt: TGCGCCAGCAGCCGCCTCACAGGGGACGGTGAGCAGTTCTTC
cdr3_length: 15; clone_size: once; d_call: -; j_call: TRBJ2-5; v_call: TRBV5-1; cdr3_aa: CASTPSQGGVETQYF; cdr3_nt: TGCGCCAGCACGCCGTCCCAGGGTGGTGTGGAGACCCAGTACTTC
cdr3_length: 14; clone_size: -; d_call: -; j_call: TRBJ1-1; v_call: TRBV7-8; cdr3_aa: CASSVTGRGTEAFF; cdr3_nt: TGTGCCAGCAGCGTTACAGGGAGGGGCACTGAAGCTTTCTTT
cdr3_length: 15; clone_size: -; d_call: TRBD2; j_call: TRBJ2-1; v_call: TRBV7-9; cdr3_aa: CASSYRLAGGNEQFF; cdr3_nt: TGTGCCAGCAGCTATCGACTAGCTGGAGGAAATGAGCAGTTCTTC
cdr3_length: 12; clone_size: once; d_call: TRBD1; j_call: TRBJ2-3; v_call: TRBV5-1; cdr3_aa: CASTGDADTQYF; cdr3_nt: TGCGCCAGTACAGGGGACGCAGATACGCAGTATTTT
cdr3_length: 15; clone_size: -; d_call: -; j_call: TRBJ1-2; v_call: TRBV27; cdr3_aa: CASSLLGGANYGYTF; cdr3_nt: TGTGCCAGCAGTTTATTGGGGGGCGCCAACTATGGCTACACCTTC
cdr3_length: 15; clone_size: -; d_call: TRBD2; j_call: TRBJ2-1; v_call: TRBV6-5; cdr3_aa: CASSLGIAGPNEQFF; cdr3_nt: TGTGCCAGCAGTTTGGGAATAGCGGGGCCAAATGAGCAGTTCTTC
cdr3_length: 15; clone_size: -; d_call: TRBD1; j_call: TRBJ2-3; v_call: TRBV5-1; cdr3_aa: CASSLGDRGLDTQYF; cdr3_nt: TGCGCCAGCAGCTTGGGGGACAGGGGTTTAGATACGCAGTATTTT
cdr3_length: 15; clone_size: once; d_call: -; j_call: TRBJ1-3; v_call: TRBV7-2; cdr3_aa: CASRGGSAGGNTIYF; cdr3_nt: TGTGCCAGCCGGGGAGGTTCGGCGGGCGGAAACACCATATATTTT
cdr3_length: 15; clone_size: -; d_call: -; j_call: TRBJ2-5; v_call: TRBV6-2/TRBV6-3; cdr3_aa: CASSHPARGQETQYF; cdr3_nt: TGTGCCAGCAGCCACCCCGCCAGGGGCCAAGAGACCCAGTACTTC
cdr3_length: 11; clone_size: -; d_call: -; j_call: TRBJ2-3; v_call: TRBV20-1; cdr3_aa: CSARLVNTQYF; cdr3_nt: TGCAGTGCTAGGCTGGTAAATACGCAGTATTTT
cdr3_length: 15; clone_size: -; d_call: -; j_call: TRBJ2-3; v_call: TRBV6-5; cdr3_aa: CASSYAAPDDGTQYF; cdr3_nt: TGTGCCAGCAGTTACGCGGCCCCCGATGACGGTACGCAGTATTTT
cdr3_length: 14; clone_size: -; d_call: TRBD1; j_call: TRBJ2-7; v_call: TRBV5-1; cdr3_aa: CASSFMGQGYEQYF; cdr3_nt: TGCGCCAGCAGCTTTATGGGACAGGGTTACGAGCAGTACTTC
cdr3_length: 13; clone_size: -; d_call: -; j_call: TRBJ1-1; v_call: TRBV15; cdr3_aa: CATSIIRNTEAFF; cdr3_nt: TGTGCCACCAGCATCATTAGGAACACTGAAGCTTTCTTT
cdr3_length: 14; clone_size: once; d_call: -; j_call: TRBJ1-6; v_call: TRBV3-1/TRBV3-2; cdr3_aa: CASSIQGNNSPLHF; cdr3_nt: TGTGCCAGCAGCATACAGGGAAATAATTCACCCCTCCACTTT
cdr3_length: 14; clone_size: -; d_call: -; j_call: TRBJ1-2; v_call: TRBV30; cdr3_aa: CAWSLVPNFYGYTF; cdr3_nt: TGTGCCTGGAGTCTTGTACCGAATTTCTATGGCTACACCTTC
cdr3_length: 14; clone_size: -; d_call: -; j_call: TRBJ2-2; v_call: TRBV25-1; cdr3_aa: CASSEYQNTGELFF; cdr3_nt: TGTGCCAGCAGTGAATATCAGAACACCGGGGAGCTGTTTTTT
cdr3_length: 16; clone_size: -; d_call: -; j_call: TRBJ1-3; v_call: TRBV5-1; cdr3_aa: CASSLPGGSTGNTIYF; cdr3_nt: TGCGCCAGCAGTTTGCCTGGGGGATCCACTGGAAACACCATATATTTT
cdr3_length: 14; clone_size: -; d_call: -; j_call: TRBJ2-7; v_call: TRBV3-1/TRBV3-2; cdr3_aa: CASSLGPGDYEQYF; cdr3_nt: TGTGCCAGCAGCTTAGGGCCAGGGGACTACGAGCAGTACTTC
cdr3_length: 13; clone_size: -; d_call: -; j_call: TRBJ1-4; v_call: TRBV6-6; cdr3_aa: CASSPRGVEKLFF; cdr3_nt: TGTGCCAGCAGCCCTCGGGGTGTCGAAAAACTGTTTTTT
cdr3_length: 13; clone_size: -; d_call: -; j_call: TRBJ1-5; v_call: TRBV12-3/TRBV12-4; cdr3_aa: CASSIGEDQPQHF; cdr3_nt: TGTGCCAGCAGCATAGGGGAAGATCAGCCCCAGCATTTT
cdr3_length: 13; clone_size: once; d_call: TRBD1; j_call: TRBJ1-1; v_call: TRBV7-2; cdr3_aa: CASSVGQDTEAFF; cdr3_nt: TGTGCCAGCAGCGTAGGACAGGACACTGAAGCTTTCTTT